This is a list of T cell receptor beta chains from one sample in a study of shared clonotypes between healthy human individuals. Here immunoSEQ multiplex PCR was the method, and the copy in TCRdb shows in-frame clones only, minus some. The table records 2 million to 3 million clones, approximately 94% of them present only once. Sample: naive CD4+ T cells from PBMCs. The receptor source for this set is a man younger than 35 in good health. Some clones in this sample may be carry-over from other donors' samples. Each CDR3 is given with its conserved first and last residue.

V: TRBV5-6; J: TRBJ1-6; CDR3: CASSLVGRNSPLHF
V: TRBV9; J: TRBJ2-7; CDR3: CASSSTAAGRYEQYF
V: TRBV5-1; J: TRBJ2-5; CDR3: CASSLEGRALSQETQYF
V: TRBV21-1; J: TRBJ1-6; CDR3: CASSKAFRQGAYNSPLHF
V: TRBV27; J: TRBJ1-2; CDR3: CASSSRQGGYGYTF
V: TRBV28; J: TRBJ1-2; CDR3: CASSPPDLDRVAGYTF
V: TRBV28; J: TRBJ2-3; CDR3: CASSFGTARTDTQYF
V: TRBV5-1; J: TRBJ1-4; CDR3: CASSSRGGLNEKLFF
V: TRBV28; J: TRBJ1-4; CDR3: CASSSGREKLFF
V: TRBV4-3; J: TRBJ2-1; CDR3: CASSQARGSGSSRNEQFF
V: TRBV7-8; J: TRBJ2-7; CDR3: CASTKGSGSRYEQYF
V: TRBV12-5; J: TRBJ2-3; CDR3: CASGSGDRDSTDTQYF
V: TRBV28; J: TRBJ1-2; CDR3: CASSLGGANYGYTF